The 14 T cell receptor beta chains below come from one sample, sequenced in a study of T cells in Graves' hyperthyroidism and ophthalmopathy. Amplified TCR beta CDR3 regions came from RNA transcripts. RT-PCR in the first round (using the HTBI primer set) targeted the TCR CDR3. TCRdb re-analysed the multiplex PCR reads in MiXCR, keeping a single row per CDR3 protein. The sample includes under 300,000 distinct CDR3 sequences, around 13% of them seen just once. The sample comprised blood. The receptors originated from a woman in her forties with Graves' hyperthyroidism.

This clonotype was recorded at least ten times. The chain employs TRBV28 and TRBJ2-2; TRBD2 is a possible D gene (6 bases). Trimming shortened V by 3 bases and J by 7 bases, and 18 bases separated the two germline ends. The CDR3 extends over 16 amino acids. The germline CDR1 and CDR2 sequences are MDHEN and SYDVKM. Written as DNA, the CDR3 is TGTGCCAGCAGTTTCGCTTGGCGGGGCAAAATCGGGGAGCTGTTTTTT. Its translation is CASSFAWRGKIGELFF.

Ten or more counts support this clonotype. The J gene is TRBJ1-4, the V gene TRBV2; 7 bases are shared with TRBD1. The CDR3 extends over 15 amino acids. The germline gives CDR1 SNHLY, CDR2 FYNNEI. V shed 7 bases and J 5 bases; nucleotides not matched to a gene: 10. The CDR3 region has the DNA TGTGCCAGCAAGGCGGGAACAGGGGAGAATGAAAAACTGTTTTTT. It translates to CASKAGTGENEKLFF.

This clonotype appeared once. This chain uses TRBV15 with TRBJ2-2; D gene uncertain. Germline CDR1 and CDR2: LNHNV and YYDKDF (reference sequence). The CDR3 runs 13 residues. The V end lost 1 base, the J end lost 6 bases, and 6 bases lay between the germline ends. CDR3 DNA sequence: TGTGCCACCAGCAGAGGGCCGTCCGGGGAGCTGTTTTTT. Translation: CATSRGPSGELFF.

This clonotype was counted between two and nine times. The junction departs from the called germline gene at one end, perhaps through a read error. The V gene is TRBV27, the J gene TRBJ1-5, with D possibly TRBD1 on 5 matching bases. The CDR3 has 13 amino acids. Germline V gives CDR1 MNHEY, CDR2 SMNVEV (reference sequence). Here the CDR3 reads CTSRRQSNQPQHF. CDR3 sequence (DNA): TGTACCAGCAGGCGACAGAGCAATCAGCCCCAGCATTTT.

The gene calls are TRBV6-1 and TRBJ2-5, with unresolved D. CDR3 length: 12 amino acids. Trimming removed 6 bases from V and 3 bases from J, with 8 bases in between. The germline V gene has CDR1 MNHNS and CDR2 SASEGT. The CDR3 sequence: CASRDAEETQYF. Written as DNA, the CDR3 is TGTGCCAGCAGGGATGCGGAAGAGACCCAGTACTTC.

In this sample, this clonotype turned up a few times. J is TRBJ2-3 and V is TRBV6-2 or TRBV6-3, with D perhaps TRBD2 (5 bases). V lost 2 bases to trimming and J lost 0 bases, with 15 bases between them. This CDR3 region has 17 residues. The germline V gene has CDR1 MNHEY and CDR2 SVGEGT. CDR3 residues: CASSYGLLVRSTDTQYF. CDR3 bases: TGTGCCAGCAGTTACGGCCTACTAGTCCGGAGCACAGATACGCAGTATTTT.

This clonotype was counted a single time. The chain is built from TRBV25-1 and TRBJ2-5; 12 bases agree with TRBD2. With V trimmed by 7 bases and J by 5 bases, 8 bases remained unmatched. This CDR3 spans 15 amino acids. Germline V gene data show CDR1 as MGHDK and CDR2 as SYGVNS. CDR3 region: CASTRTSGMAETQYF. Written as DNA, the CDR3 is TGTGCCAGCACCCGGACTAGCGGGATGGCGGAGACCCAGTACTTC.

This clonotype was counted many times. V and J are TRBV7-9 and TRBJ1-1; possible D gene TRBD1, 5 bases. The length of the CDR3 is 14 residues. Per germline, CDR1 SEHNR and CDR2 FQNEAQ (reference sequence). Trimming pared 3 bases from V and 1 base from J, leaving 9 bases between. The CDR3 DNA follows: TGTGCCAGCAGCTTCGGGGGACCGAACACTGAAGCTTTCTTT. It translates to CASSFGGPNTEAFF.

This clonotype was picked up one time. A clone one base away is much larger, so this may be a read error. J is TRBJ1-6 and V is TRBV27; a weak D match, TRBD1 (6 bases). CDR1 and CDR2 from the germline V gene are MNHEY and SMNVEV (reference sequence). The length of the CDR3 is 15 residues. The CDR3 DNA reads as TGTGCCGGCAGCGCTACAGGGTCGGGTAATTCACCCCTCCACTTT. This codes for CAGSATGSGNSPLHF.

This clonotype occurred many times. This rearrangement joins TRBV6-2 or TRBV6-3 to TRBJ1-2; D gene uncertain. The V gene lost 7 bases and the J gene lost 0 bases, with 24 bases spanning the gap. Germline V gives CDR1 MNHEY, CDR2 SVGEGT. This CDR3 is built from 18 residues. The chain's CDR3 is CASTRDDLPGDANYGYTF. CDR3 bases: TGTGCCAGCACCAGAGATGATTTGCCAGGTGACGCTAACTATGGCTACACCTTC.

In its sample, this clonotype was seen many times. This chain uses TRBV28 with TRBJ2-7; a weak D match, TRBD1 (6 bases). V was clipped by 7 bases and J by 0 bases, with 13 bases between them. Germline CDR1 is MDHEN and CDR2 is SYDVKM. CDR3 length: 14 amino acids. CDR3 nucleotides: TGTGCCAGCATCCGGGACACTTCCTCCTACGAGCAGTACTTC. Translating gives CASIRDTSSYEQYF. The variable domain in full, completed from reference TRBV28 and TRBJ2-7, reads DVKVTQSSRYLVKRTGEKVFLECVQDMDHENMFWYRQDPGLGLRLIYFSYDVKMKEKGDIPEGYSVSREKKERFSLILESASTNQTSMYLCASIRDTSSYEQYFGPGTRLTVT.

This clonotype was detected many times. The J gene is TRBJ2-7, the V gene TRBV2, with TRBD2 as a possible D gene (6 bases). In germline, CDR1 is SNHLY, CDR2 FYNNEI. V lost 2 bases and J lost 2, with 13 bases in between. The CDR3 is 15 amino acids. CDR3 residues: CASSEIGQRAYEQYF. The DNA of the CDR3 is TGTGCCAGCAGTGAAATTGGCCAGCGGGCCTACGAGCAGTACTTC.

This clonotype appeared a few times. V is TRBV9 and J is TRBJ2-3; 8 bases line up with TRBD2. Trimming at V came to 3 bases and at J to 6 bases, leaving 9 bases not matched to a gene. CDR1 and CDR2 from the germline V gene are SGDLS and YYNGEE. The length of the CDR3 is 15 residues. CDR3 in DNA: TGTGCCAGCAGCGCCCTCGGCGGGAGGATGGATACGCAGTATTTT. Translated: CASSALGGRMDTQYF.

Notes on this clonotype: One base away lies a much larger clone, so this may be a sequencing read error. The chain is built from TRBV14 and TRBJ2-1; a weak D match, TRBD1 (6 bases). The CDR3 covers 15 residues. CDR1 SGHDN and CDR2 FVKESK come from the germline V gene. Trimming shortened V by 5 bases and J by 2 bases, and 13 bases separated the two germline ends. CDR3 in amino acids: CASSDRLTPYNEQFF. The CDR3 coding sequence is TGTGCCAGCAGCGACAGGTTGACTCCCTACAATGAGCAGTTCTTC.